This T cell receptor beta chain was observed in a study of cytomegalovirus exposure and HLA in healthy donors. The CDR3 has 15 amino acids. CDR1 and CDR2 (germline): SGHVS, FNYEAQ. V was trimmed by 5 bases and J by 0 bases, leaving 11 bases between them. For this clone: The antigen is undetermined.

Regarding the study as a whole: Later analysis demonstrated an association between a missense DCLRE1C variant and TCR beta V- and J-gene trimming.

With 60 Vbeta and 13 Jbeta primers, the PCR was carried out. The table came from immunoSEQ multiplex PCR; TCRdb's copy has only in-frame clones and leaves some out. The repertoire includes under 150,000 clones, approximately 80% of them detected once, and about 6.8% sits in the top ten. The chain combines TRBV7-6 with TRBJ2-1; a weak D match, TRBD2 (7 bases). The source material was PBMCs. The sequence came from a woman aged 40-49 years in good health and CMV-seropositive. CDR3 DNA sequence: TGTGCCAGCAGCCCAAGGGGGGGCTCCTACAATGAGCAGTTCTTC. Amino acid sequence: CASSPRGGSYNEQFF. Supplemented by reference TRBV7-6 and TRBJ2-1, the full variable domain reads GAGVSQSPRYKVTKRGQDVALRCDPISGHVSLYWYRQALGQGPEFLTYFNYEAQQDKSGLPNDRFSAERPEGSISTLTIQRTEQRDSAMYRCASSPRGGSYNEQFFGPGTRLTVL.